The text below deals with one TCR beta chain. The data originate from a study of blood T cell repertoires in COVID-19. Across the study: Sites in the United States, Italy and Spain provided acute and convalescent COVID-19 samples. PBMCs, B-cell-depleted T cells, or T cells provided the cDNA or gDNA that made up the material.

Repertoires were generated with immunoSEQ multiplex PCR, while TCRdb's copy carries only in-frame clones and drops some. This table holds about 400,000 clones, 88% found once. This CDR3 region has 14 residues. The germline gives CDR1 ENHRY, CDR2 SYGVKD. V lost 7 bases and J lost 2; bases outside the gene matches: 6. The rearrangement joins TRBV10-3 to TRBJ1-2, with 8 nucleotides matching TRBD1. The clonotype originates from a woman aged 40-49 years with acute COVID-19. Sequencing input: PBMCs or T cells enriched from blood (not recorded which). The CDR3 protein is CAINRDRKNYGYTF. In DNA form, the CDR3 reads TGTGCCATCAACCGGGACAGGAAAAACTATGGCTACACCTTC.